The 29 T cell receptor beta chains below were found in one sample sequenced in a study of cytomegalovirus exposure and HLA in healthy donors. Vbeta (60) and Jbeta (13) primers were used in the PCR. Assay used: immunoSEQ multiplex PCR; TCRdb lists only in-frame clones, some missing. The sample holds about 200,000 clones, roughly four fifths seen once. Sequences were obtained from PBMCs. The receptors come from a woman aged 40-49 years in good health and CMV-seronegative.

The chain couples TRBV5-1 to TRBJ2-1, with TRBD2 matching over 12 bases. Germline V gene data show CDR1 as SGHRS and CDR2 as YFSETQ. V dropped 4 bases and J dropped 6; count of bases not matched to a gene: 11. The CDR3 length is 17 residues. The CDR3 protein is CASSPLLSSGRGNEQFF. CDR3 DNA sequence: TGCGCCAGCAGCCCCTTACTCTCTAGCGGGAGGGGCAATGAGCAGTTCTTC.

The table lists this clone with a few counts. The chain uses TRBV7-8 and TRBJ1-5; D is unresolved. The CDR3 runs 12 residues. CDR1 SGHVS and CDR2 FQNEAQ come from the germline V gene. Trimming stripped 1 base from V and 9 bases from J, with 7 bases between. CDR3 DNA: TGTGCCAGCAGCTTAGATCGGGGGCCCCAGCATTTT. Its translation is CASSLDRGPQHF. Full variable domain (missing parts from reference TRBV7-8 and TRBJ1-5): GAGVSQSPRYKVAKRGQDVALRCDPISGHVSLFWYQQALGQGPEFLTYFQNEAQLDKSGLPSDRFFAERPEGSVSTLKIQRTQQEDSAVYLCASSLDRGPQHFGDGTRLSIL.

There are a few counts of this clone. The genes are TRBV5-1 and TRBJ2-1; perhaps TRBD2 as D (6 bases). Trimming removed 4 bases at V and 2 bases at J, with 13 bases between. This CDR3 comprises 15 residues. The germline gives CDR1 SGHRS, CDR2 YFSETQ. The CDR3 DNA reads as TGCGCCAGCAGCCTGGAAGGGAGGACCTACAATGAGCAGTTCTTC. Amino acids: CASSLEGRTYNEQFF.

The V gene is TRBV7-2, the J gene TRBJ1-1; D remains unclear. This CDR3 has 15 residues. Germline V gene lookup returns CDR1 SGHTA and CDR2 FQGNSA. V was clipped by 1 base and J by 3 bases, with 12 bases between them. The CDR3 DNA reads as TGTGCCAGCAGCTTAGTCGGGCGGACTGACACTGAAGCTTTCTTT. It is translated as CASSLVGRTDTEAFF.

The J gene is TRBJ2-7, the V gene TRBV7-9; 7 bases are a match to TRBD2. The V gene's germline CDR1 is SEHNR and CDR2 FQNEAQ (reference sequence). This CDR3 region has 15 residues. V trimming: 2 bases; J trimming: 2 bases; junction bases outside the gene matches: 6. In DNA, the CDR3 is TGTGCCAGCAGCTTAACGCTAGCGGAGACCTACGAGCAGTACTTC. As protein: CASSLTLAETYEQYF.

The genes are TRBV7-8 and TRBJ2-7, with 8 bases matching TRBD2. The ends lost 1 base at V and 4 bases at J; junction bases unmatched: 12. The CDR3 consists of 17 residues. Per the germline V gene, CDR1 is SGHVS and CDR2 is FQNEAQ. Written as DNA, the CDR3 is TGTGCCAGCAGCTTAGTACGCCTAGCGGGTTTTGGATACGAGCAGTACTTC. Translation: CASSLVRLAGFGYEQYF.

The chain joins TRBV18 to TRBJ1-5, with D uncertain. Germline CDR1 and CDR2: KGHSH and LQKENI. The CDR3 loop spans 15 amino acids. V lost 0 bases and J 7 bases, leaving 13 bases between the germline ends. The CDR3 loop reads CASSPPAGAGQPQHF. As DNA, the CDR3 is TGTGCCAGCTCACCACCGGCGGGAGCTGGGCAGCCCCAGCATTTT.

J is TRBJ2-7 and V is TRBV5-1; no reliable D call. CDR3 length: 13 amino acids. The germline gives CDR1 SGHRS, CDR2 YFSETQ. The V end lost 4 bases, the J end lost 0 bases, and 8 bases lay between the germline ends. The CDR3 nucleotides are TGCGCCAGCAGCCCCGTTAGCTCCTACGAGCAGTACTTC. Translating gives CASSPVSSYEQYF. The complete variable domain, with remaining parts taken from reference TRBV5-1 and TRBJ2-7, reads KAGVTQTPRYLIKTRGQQVTLSCSPISGHRSVSWYQQTPGQGLQFLFEYFSETQRNKGNFPGRFSGRQFSNSRSEMNVSTLELGDSALYLCASSPVSSYEQYFGPGTRLTVT.

The rearrangement uses TRBV4-1 and TRBJ2-7, with 8 bases lining up with TRBD2. With 0 bases clipped from V and 1 base from J, the junction kept 11 bases outside the gene matches. Germline CDR1 and CDR2: MGHRA and YSYEKL. The CDR3 length is 18 residues. The CDR3 sequence: CASSQEVPLAGASYEQYF. The CDR3 DNA reads as TGCGCCAGCAGCCAAGAAGTCCCCCTAGCGGGTGCTTCCTACGAGCAGTACTTC.

The J gene is TRBJ2-7, the V gene TRBV7-2; the D is unclear. Germline V gives CDR1 SGHTA, CDR2 FQGNSA. Trimming removed 1 base from V and 1 base from J, with 8 bases in between. The CDR3 runs 14 residues. CDR3 sequence: CASSLGAESYEQYF. The CDR3 DNA reads as TGTGCCAGCAGCTTAGGGGCCGAATCCTACGAGCAGTACTTC.

This rearrangement joins TRBV4-1 to TRBJ1-1, with 7 bases identical to TRBD1. V lost 1 base, J lost 3 bases, and 14 bases stayed unmatched. In germline, CDR1 is MGHRA, CDR2 YSYEKL. The CDR3 has 18 amino acids. CDR3 coding DNA: TGCGCCAGCAGCCAAGCCAGGTTGACAGGGAGTGGGGACACTGAAGCTTTCTTT. Translating gives CASSQARLTGSGDTEAFF.

V is TRBV7-3 and J is TRBJ1-1; D is possibly TRBD1 (6 bases). Germline CDR1 SGHTA, CDR2 FQGTGA. This CDR3 has 16 residues. V lost 1 base and J lost 1, with 13 bases in between. CDR3: CASSLMGTLSNTEAFF. CDR3 in DNA: TGTGCCAGCAGCTTAATGGGGACACTTTCGAACACTGAAGCTTTCTTT.

This chain connects TRBV29-1 to TRBJ2-7, with a tentative D call TRBD1 (6 bases). Trimming took off 5 bases at V and 6 bases at J, with 17 bases between the two ends. Germline-derived CDR1 and CDR2 are SQVTM and ANQGSEA. The CDR3 contains 13 residues. DNA for the CDR3: TGCAGCGTTTTACAGGGTTCCCTCGGCGAGCAGTACTTC. It translates to CSVLQGSLGEQYF.

The V gene is TRBV7-8, the J gene TRBJ1-2; no clear D gene. V was shortened by 1 base and J by 2 bases, with 8 bases between the two germline ends. Germline V gene data show CDR1 as SGHVS and CDR2 as FQNEAQ. The CDR3 sequence is 14 residues long. DNA for the CDR3: TGTGCCAGCAGCTTAGGGGCCCAGAACTATGGCTACACCTTC. This sequence encodes CASSLGAQNYGYTF.

This rearrangement joins TRBV7-2 to TRBJ2-3; D is unresolved. CDR3 length equals 13 residues. CDR1 is SGHTA, CDR2 FQGNSA, per germline. V was clipped by 5 bases and J by 4 bases, with 10 bases between them. CDR3 protein: CASSAHPADTQYF. The CDR3 coding sequence is TGTGCCAGCAGCGCCCATCCGGCAGATACGCAGTATTTT.

This clone came up once. The gene calls are TRBV11-2 and TRBJ2-7, with 8 bases that match TRBD1. The germline V gene has CDR1 SGHAT and CDR2 FQNNGV. The trim removed 5 bases at V and 3 bases at J, leaving 6 bases unmatched. The CDR3 loop spans 14 amino acids. The CDR3 coding sequence is TGTGCCAGCAGCCCAGGACAGGGTCGCTACGAGCAGTACTTC. Its translation: CASSPGQGRYEQYF.

The chain links TRBV19 to TRBJ1-1; possibly TRBD1 for D (5 bases). The CDR3 consists of 14 residues. CDR1 is LNHDA, CDR2 SQIVND, per germline (reference sequence). Trimming cost V 5 bases and J 1 base, with 11 bases left between them. CDR3 DNA sequence: TGTGCCAGTAGTGTGGGTAGGGGGAACACTGAAGCTTTCTTT. Its translation is CASSVGRGNTEAFF.

This rearrangement joins TRBV10-3 to TRBJ2-7; 9 bases fit TRBD1. Germline V gene lookup returns CDR1 ENHRY and CDR2 SYGVKD. After removal of 2 bases from V and 0 bases from J, the junction contained 5 bases not matched to a gene. This CDR3 spans 16 amino acids. The DNA of the CDR3 is TGTGCCATCAGTGAGACAACGGACAGGGGCTCCTACGAGCAGTACTTC. This codes for CAISETTDRGSYEQYF.

The chain uses TRBV10-3 and TRBJ2-7, with D perhaps TRBD2 (5 bases). This CDR3 comprises 16 residues. Germline-derived CDR1 and CDR2 are ENHRY and SYGVKD. Trimming took 8 bases from V and 0 from J, leaving 20 bases between them. CDR3 protein: CAILRGLGLSSYEQYF. CDR3 nucleotide sequence: TGTGCCATCCTTCGAGGGCTCGGATTAAGCTCCTACGAGCAGTACTTC.

The V call is TRBV7-2, the J call TRBJ2-2, with 12 bases matching TRBD2. V was pared by 5 bases and J by 7 bases, with 8 bases of the junction left unmatched. Germline V CDR1 and CDR2: SGHTA, FQGNSA. The CDR3 runs 16 residues. CDR3 DNA: TGTGCCAGCAGCCAAAGACTAGCGGGAGTTGGCGGGGAGCTGTTTTTT. Amino acids: CASSQRLAGVGGELFF.

The rearrangement links TRBV6-5 to TRBJ2-7, with a possible D match to TRBD2 (6 bases). Trimming took off 2 bases at V and 1 base at J, with 9 bases between the two ends. Germline lookup yields CDR1 MNHEY and CDR2 SVGAGI. This CDR3 is 14 amino acids long. DNA of the CDR3: TGTGCCAGCAGTTACGATAGCGGATCCTACGAGCAGTACTTC. Encoded protein: CASSYDSGSYEQYF.

CDR3 sequence reads: CASSSYESGANVLTF. DNA of the CDR3: TGTGCCAGCAGCTCGTATGAGTCTGGGGCCAACGTCCTGACTTTC. The chain combines TRBV5-5 with TRBJ2-6; D is uncertain. The CDR3 extends over 15 amino acids. Germline V gene sequence: CDR1 SGHKS, CDR2 YYEKEE (reference sequence). Deletions cut 3 bases from V and 1 base from J, with 8 bases between.

The chain uses TRBV9 and TRBJ2-7; 7 nucleotides line up with TRBD2. Germline V CDR1 and CDR2: SGDLS, YYNGEE. V shed 2 bases, J shed 0 bases, and the junction held 2 bases outside the gene matches. The CDR3 runs to 14 residues. Here the CDR3 reads CASSVTSDSYEQYF. CDR3 DNA: TGTGCCAGCAGCGTCACTAGCGACTCCTACGAGCAGTACTTC.

This clone is a singleton in its sample. The chain couples TRBV2 to TRBJ2-1; D is perhaps TRBD2 (6 bases). Trimming stripped 8 bases from V and 6 bases from J, with 17 bases between. CDR1 is SNHLY and CDR2 is FYNNEI in the germline V gene. This CDR3 comprises 14 residues. CDR3 in amino acids: CASPGLPLSNEQFF. The CDR3 DNA reads as TGTGCCAGCCCGGGACTCCCCCTGAGCAATGAGCAGTTCTTC.

This chain connects TRBV5-6 to TRBJ1-2; a possible D gene is TRBD1 (5 bases). The V and J ends lost 1 base and 8 bases respectively, with 24 bases between them. CDR3 length: 17 amino acids. Germline V lookup: CDR1 SGHDT, CDR2 YYEEEE. The CDR3 reads CASSLLGGADGKHGYTF. In nucleotides, the CDR3 is TGTGCCAGCAGCTTGTTAGGAGGGGCAGATGGGAAGCACGGCTACACCTTC.

This chain connects TRBV6-1 to TRBJ2-5, with D hard to call. The V and J ends lost 5 bases and 2 bases respectively, with 12 bases between them. The CDR3 runs to 14 residues. CDR1 and CDR2 from the germline V gene are MNHNS and SASEGT. The CDR3: CASSIRPGQETQYF. The CDR3, as DNA: TGTGCCAGCAGTATCCGCCCCGGGCAAGAGACCCAGTACTTC.

A note on this clone: One junction end does not reproduce the germline sequence, and a read error may be involved. This chain links TRBV7-9 with TRBJ2-7, with 8 bases lining up with TRBD1. Germline CDR1 SEHNR, CDR2 FQNEAQ (reference sequence). CDR3 length: 15 amino acids. As DNA, the CDR3 is TGTTCCAGCAGCAAGTCACAGGGGGTAACCTACGAGCAGTACTTC. It specifies CSSSKSQGVTYEQYF.

The chain recombines TRBV2 with TRBJ2-1; TRBD2 matches at 7 bases. The germline gives CDR1 SNHLY, CDR2 FYNNEI. The CDR3 is made up of 15 amino acids. Germline trimming cut 4 bases from V and 8 bases from J; bases unmatched to any gene: 11. CDR3 in DNA: TGTGCCAGCAGTGGGCGGGGGAGTACAGTCGATGAGCAGTTCTTC. Translated: CASSGRGSTVDEQFF.

This clone was recorded once. The J gene is TRBJ1-1, the V gene TRBV18; D not resolved. V was trimmed by 3 bases and J by 0 bases, leaving 8 bases between them. CDR3 length: 14 amino acids. Per germline, CDR1 KGHSH and CDR2 LQKENI. CDR3 nucleotide sequence: TGTGCCAGCTCACCCCTACAGTTGAACACTGAAGCTTTCTTT. Amino acids: CASSPLQLNTEAFF.